The subject of this entry is one T cell receptor (beta chain). What it binds is unknown. V lost 3 bases to trimming and J lost 5 bases, with 10 bases between them. Germline V gene sequence: CDR1 MNHEY, CDR2 SMNVEV (reference sequence). The CDR3 loop spans 13 amino acids. The data derive from a study of cytomegalovirus exposure and HLA in healthy donors. Whole-study results and caveats: Specificity of a few CMV-associated chains for CMV antigens was verified in vitro. The authors excluded some V segments, including TRBV6-2 and TRBV6-3, as indistinguishable. Cytomegalovirus-associated status was assigned to roughly 160 TCR beta chains.

The PCR made use of 60 Vbeta and 13 Jbeta primers. Sequencing used immunoSEQ multiplex PCR; TCRdb keeps in-frame clones, though not all of them. This repertoire shows about 230,000 clones, around 83% found once; its top ten account for roughly 0.24%. This receptor was identified in a girl aged 2 to 9 in good health and CMV-seronegative. The chain links TRBV27 to TRBJ2-5; D is unclear. Sequencing was done on a sample of PBMCs. CDR3 sequence: CASSFGGRETQYF. The CDR3 DNA reads as TGTGCCAGCAGTTTCGGCGGAAGGGAGACCCAGTACTTC.